This T cell receptor beta chain was sequenced during a study of T-cell memory formation after mild COVID-19. Whole-study context: TCR clusters were mostly donor specific.

Unmatched junction bases numbered 4, after V lost 3 bases and J lost 4 bases. Germline CDR1 and CDR2: SEHNR and FQNEAQ (reference sequence). The CDR3 covers 15 residues. Points from the study as a whole: Mostly located in CM and EM were contracting CD4+ clones, with contracting CD8+ clones located in EMRA. Whereas later expanders leaned CD4+, clones contracting day 15 to 85 showed a balanced CD4/CD8 makeup.

TCR alpha and TCR beta cDNA libraries carrying sample barcodes and UMIs were produced by 5'RACE using constant-segment primers. Using its own MiXCR run on the 5' RACE reads, TCRdb lists one record per CDR3 protein. The data hold around 420,000 distinct CDR3 sequences, with about 24% observed a single time. With regard to this clonotype: The antigen remains undetermined.

This TCR derives from an adult woman who had mild COVID-19 (a few samples of this study predate the infection). Cell type and time point are not known. The specimen was PBMCs or a T cell subset sorted from them (not recorded which). The J gene is TRBJ1-2, the V gene TRBV7-9, with 11 bases aligning to TRBD1. The CDR3 sequence is CASSLDRGLVYGYTF. The CDR3 nucleotides are TGTGCCAGCAGCTTGGACAGGGGGCTAGTCTATGGCTACACCTTC.